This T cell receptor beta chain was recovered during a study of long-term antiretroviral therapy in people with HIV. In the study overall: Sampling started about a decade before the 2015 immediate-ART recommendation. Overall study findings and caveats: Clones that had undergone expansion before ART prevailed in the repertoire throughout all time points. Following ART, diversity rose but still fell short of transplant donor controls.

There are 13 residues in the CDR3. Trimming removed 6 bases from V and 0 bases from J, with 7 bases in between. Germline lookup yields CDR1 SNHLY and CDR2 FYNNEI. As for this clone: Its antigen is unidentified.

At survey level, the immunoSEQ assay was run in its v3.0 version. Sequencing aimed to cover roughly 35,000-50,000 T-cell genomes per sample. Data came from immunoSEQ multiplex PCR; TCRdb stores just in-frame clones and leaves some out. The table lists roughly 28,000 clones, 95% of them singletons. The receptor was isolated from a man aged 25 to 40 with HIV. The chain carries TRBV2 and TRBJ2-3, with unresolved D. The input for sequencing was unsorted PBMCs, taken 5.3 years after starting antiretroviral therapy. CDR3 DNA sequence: TGTGCCAGCAGGGTAAACAGCACAGATACGCAGTATTTT. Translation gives CASRVNSTDTQYF.